One sample yielded the 26 T cell receptor beta chains listed below, sequenced in a study of beta chain features in type 1 diabetes (dated by TCRdb to 2016 to 2018). Library prep was done by the immunoSEQ multiplex PCR assay. The High Capacity cDNA Reverse Transcription Kit was used to reverse transcribe all of the isolated RNA, meaning that expressed TCRB transcripts were what got sequenced. TCRdb mirrors the immuneACCESS table, restricted to in-frame sequences. Some clones are absent from its copies; in checked studies, under half trace to an unresolved V gene, and the reason for the others is unknown. Present in this sample are 300,000 to 450,000 clones, roughly 21% of which were seen just once. The ten largest make up approximately 0.041% of the sample. The sequencing sample was made of naive CD4+ T cells from blood. The label giving this sample's cell subset or site can be read as: true naive CD4+ T cells. These receptor sequences come from a woman between 18 and 29 years old in good health.

This clone was detected a few times. This chain joins TRBV4-2 and TRBJ2-7; 13 bases line up with TRBD2. Trimming removed 0 bases from V and 5 bases from J; junction bases left unmatched: 4. From germline, CDR1 is LGHNA and CDR2 YNFKEQ. There are 16 residues in the CDR3. Written as DNA, the CDR3 is TGTGCCAGCAGCCAAGATTCGGGGACTAGCGGGGACGAGCAGTACTTC. Its protein product is CASSQDSGTSGDEQYF.

This rearrangement joins TRBV30 to TRBJ1-5; the D gene is possibly TRBD1 (5 bases). The V end was cut by 0 bases, the J end by 4 bases, with 10 bases between. The germline V gene encodes CDR1 GTSNPN and CDR2 SVGIG (reference sequence). The CDR3 extends over 14 amino acids. CDR3 sequence reads: CAWSVLGGNQPQHF. The CDR3 nucleotides are TGTGCCTGGAGTGTACTCGGGGGGAATCAGCCCCAGCATTTT.

This chain uses TRBV5-1 with TRBJ2-1, with 11 bases lining up with TRBD2. V lost 4 bases to trimming and J lost 4 bases; unmatched junction nucleotides: 7. The CDR3 totals 16 residues. Germline CDR1 reads SGHRS; CDR2 reads YFSETQ. CDR3 sequence: CASSVRLAGPYNEQFF. The CDR3 DNA reads TGCGCCAGCAGCGTGCGACTAGCGGGACCTTACAATGAGCAGTTCTTC.

This clone was counted a few times. CDR3 nucleotides: TGTGCCAGCAGCCAGGACCGACAGGGGTGGGCACCCCTCCACTTT. Translating gives CASSQDRQGWAPLHF. The chain carries TRBV14 and TRBJ1-6, with 8 positions matching TRBD1. CDR1 and CDR2 (germline): SGHDN, FVKESK. This CDR3 is built from 15 residues. V lost 3 bases and J lost 11; bases outside the gene matches: 9.

The gene calls are TRBV6-6 and TRBJ2-7; D gene unclear. The V gene lost 6 bases and the J gene lost 6 bases, with 12 bases spanning the gap. The CDR3 extends over 12 amino acids. CDR1 and CDR2 (germline): MNHNY, SVGAGI (reference sequence). CDR3 protein: CASSLPIGEQYF. The DNA for the CDR3 is TGTGCCAGCAGCCTACCAATCGGCGAGCAGTACTTC.

This clone has a handful of counts. V gene TRBV6-1 combines with J gene TRBJ2-1, with 7 bases fitting TRBD2. The V gene end was trimmed by 8 bases and the J gene end by 7 bases; junction bases not matched to a gene: 2. CDR3 length: 11 residues. CDR1 MNHNS and CDR2 SASEGT come from the germline V gene. CDR3 bases: TGTGCCAGCCTACTAGCGAATGAGCAGTTCTTC. Protein sequence: CASLLANEQFF.

This chain's CDR3 is CAWSVGTGDEKLFF. CDR3 sequence (DNA): TGTGCCTGGAGTGTTGGGACAGGGGATGAAAAACTGTTTTTT. This chain joins TRBV30 and TRBJ1-4; 10 bases are shared with TRBD1. This CDR3 comprises 14 residues. Germline lookup yields CDR1 GTSNPN and CDR2 SVGIG (reference sequence). V dropped 0 bases and J dropped 6; count of bases not matched to a gene: 1.

V gene TRBV30 combines with J gene TRBJ1-1, with D unresolved. The CDR3 is made up of 14 amino acids. Per germline, CDR1 GTSNPN and CDR2 SVGIG (reference sequence). V dropped 4 bases and J dropped 1 base, with 13 bases sitting between them. The CDR3: CAWTPLAGNTEAFF. CDR3 sequence (DNA): TGTGCCTGGACTCCCTTGGCGGGGAACACTGAAGCTTTCTTT.

This clone was seen a handful of times. The chain employs TRBV7-9 and TRBJ2-1, with 7 bases that match TRBD2. J gave up 3 bases and V 1 base, and 9 bases lay outside the gene matches. Germline CDR1 is SEHNR and CDR2 is FQNEAQ (reference sequence). The CDR3 runs to 17 residues. CDR3 DNA: TGTGCCAGCAGCTTAGGTCTAGCGGAGAGAAACTACAATGAGCAGTTCTTC. It translates to CASSLGLAERNYNEQFF. Combining the CDR3 with reference TRBV7-9 and TRBJ2-1 gives the whole variable domain DTGVSQNPRHKITKRGQNVTFRCDPISEHNRLYWYRQTLGQGPEFLTYFQNEAQLEKSRLLSDRFSAERPKGSFSTLEIQRTEQGDSAMYLCASSLGLAERNYNEQFFGPGTRLTVL.

The chain uses TRBV6-1 and TRBJ1-1; D call uncertain. V was clipped by 8 bases and J by 0 bases, with 7 bases between them. This CDR3 has 12 residues. Germline V gives CDR1 MNHNS, CDR2 SASEGT. CDR3 DNA: TGTGCCAGCTCGGGGTTGAACACTGAAGCTTTCTTT. Protein: CASSGLNTEAFF.

The chain couples TRBV5-4 to TRBJ2-1; D gene uncertain. Trimming cost V 3 bases and J 2 bases, with 12 bases left between them. This CDR3 is 15 amino acids long. Germline CDR1 is SGHNT and CDR2 is YYREEE (reference sequence). The CDR3: CASSSPEGAYNEQFF. The CDR3 DNA sequence: TGTGCCAGCAGCTCCCCTGAAGGAGCCTACAATGAGCAGTTCTTC.

V gene TRBV18 combines with J gene TRBJ2-7; TRBD1 might be the D (5 bases). Trimming pared 3 bases from V and 8 bases from J, leaving 17 bases between. The CDR3 consists of 14 residues. Germline V gene lookup returns CDR1 KGHSH and CDR2 LQKENI. The CDR3 spells CASSPETGLPKQYF. The DNA of the CDR3 is TGTGCCAGCTCACCGGAAACAGGCTTGCCCAAGCAGTACTTC.

This clone showed up just once. V gene TRBV5-5 combines with J gene TRBJ2-7; D is perhaps TRBD1 (5 bases). Between the trimmed V and J ends, which lost 3 bases and 2 bases, there was a span of 6 bases. CDR1 is SGHKS and CDR2 is YYEKEE in the germline V gene (reference sequence). The CDR3 has 12 amino acids. CDR3 protein: CASSWGPYEQYF. The CDR3 DNA reads TGTGCCAGCAGCTGGGGCCCCTACGAGCAGTACTTC.

This clone was observed a handful of times. The rearrangement joins TRBV19 to TRBJ1-1; D uncertain. V shed 3 bases and J shed 3 bases, with 8 bases lying between them. CDR3 length: 13 amino acids. Germline CDR1 reads LNHDA; CDR2 reads SQIVND (reference sequence). In nucleotides, the CDR3 is TGTGCCAGTAGTATTAAGGGAGACACTGAAGCTTTCTTT. This encodes CASSIKGDTEAFF. Drawing the rest from reference TRBV19 and TRBJ1-1, the complete variable domain is DGGITQSPKYLFRKEGQNVTLSCEQNLNHDAMYWYRQDPGQGLRLIYYSQIVNDFQKGDIAEGYSVSREKKESFPLTVTSAQKNPTAFYLCASSIKGDTEAFFGQGTRLTVV.

This clone was seen a few times. The rearrangement uses TRBV5-6 and TRBJ2-1, with 11 bases identical to TRBD2. The CDR3 consists of 16 residues. Germline V gives CDR1 SGHDT, CDR2 YYEEEE. The trim removed 2 bases at V and 9 bases at J, leaving 10 bases unmatched. The CDR3 DNA reads TGTGCCAGCAGCTTCGGACCTACTAGCGGGAGTTCTGAGCAGTTCTTC. Translating it yields CASSFGPTSGSSEQFF.

The V gene is TRBV30, the J gene TRBJ2-7; 7 nucleotides agree with TRBD2. This CDR3 is 15 amino acids long. The germline gives CDR1 GTSNPN, CDR2 SVGIG (reference sequence). After removal of 3 bases from V and 5 bases from J, the junction contained 13 bases not matched to a gene. The CDR3 bases are TGTGCCTGGAGGTGGGGGGGAGCCAGGGCGGACGAGCAGTACTTC. As protein: CAWRWGGARADEQYF.

CDR3 DNA: TGTGCCAGCAGTTTAACAGGGGCTGGCTCCTACGAGCAGTACTTC. Amino acid sequence: CASSLTGAGSYEQYF. The rearrangement uses TRBV27 and TRBJ2-7, with 7 positions matching TRBD1. The CDR3 extends over 15 amino acids. J gave up 0 bases and V 2 bases, and 4 bases lay outside the gene matches. Germline V CDR1 and CDR2: MNHEY, SMNVEV (reference sequence).

The J gene is TRBJ2-5, the V gene TRBV15, with 11 bases fitting TRBD2. CDR1 is LNHNV and CDR2 is YYDKDF in the germline V gene (reference sequence). The CDR3 is 16 amino acids. The junction had 7 bases not matched to a gene; V was cut back by 1 base and J by 6 bases. The chain's CDR3 is CATSRAGTSGLQTQYF. As DNA, the CDR3 is TGTGCCACCAGCAGAGCCGGGACTAGCGGCTTACAGACCCAGTACTTC. Drawing the rest from reference TRBV15 and TRBJ2-5, the complete variable domain is DAMVIQNPRYQVTQFGKPVTLSCSQTLNHNVMYWYQQKSSQAPKLLFHYYDKDFNNEADTPDNFQSRRPNTSFCFLDIRSPGLGDTAMYLCATSRAGTSGLQTQYFGPGTRLLVL.

The chain couples TRBV7-9 to TRBJ2-3, with 8 positions matching TRBD1. Losses at the gene ends were 5 bases for V and 5 bases for J; bases not matched to a gene: 9. Germline loops: CDR1 SEHNR, CDR2 FQNEAQ (reference sequence). The CDR3 runs 15 residues. DNA of the CDR3: TGTGCCAGCAGCCCGACAGGGGCGCCGGGAGATACGCAGTATTTT. Translating gives CASSPTGAPGDTQYF.

This sequence joins TRBV5-4 and TRBJ2-2; D call uncertain. CDR3 size: 14 residues. Trimming took off 2 bases at V and 4 bases at J, with 9 bases between the two ends. Per germline, CDR1 SGHNT and CDR2 YYREEE (reference sequence). The CDR3 here is CASSLAYPTGELFF. In DNA, the CDR3 is TGTGCCAGCAGCTTAGCATACCCCACCGGGGAGCTGTTTTTT.

The rearrangement uses TRBV7-2 and TRBJ2-3; TRBD2 matches 8 bases. The CDR3 loop spans 11 amino acids. CDR1 is SGHTA, CDR2 FQGNSA, per germline. The chain's CDR3 is CGTSLTDTQYF. The CDR3 DNA sequence: TGTGGGACTAGCCTAACAGATACGCAGTATTTT.

V is TRBV4-1 and J is TRBJ2-1, with 7 bases aligning to TRBD1. V dropped 4 bases and J dropped 0; count of bases not matched to a gene: 3. Looked up from germline, CDR1 is MGHRA and CDR2 is YSYEKL. The CDR3 extends over 15 amino acids. The CDR3: CASSRGTASYNEQFF. The CDR3 DNA reads TGCGCCAGCAGCCGTGGGACAGCCTCCTACAATGAGCAGTTCTTC.

This clone came up a few times. This sequence joins TRBV15 and TRBJ2-1; TRBD1 is a possible D gene (6 bases). This CDR3 region has 14 residues. V shed 1 base and J shed 8 bases, with 12 bases lying between them. Germline V gene sequence: CDR1 LNHNV, CDR2 YYDKDF (reference sequence). The CDR3 protein is CATSRGAGDYEQFF. The CDR3 DNA follows: TGTGCCACCAGCAGAGGGGCAGGGGATTATGAGCAGTTCTTC.

This clone was observed a few times. The V gene is TRBV14, the J gene TRBJ2-7; no definite D call. The CDR3 contains 12 residues. Looked up from germline, CDR1 is SGHDN and CDR2 is FVKESK. V shed 3 bases and J shed 1 base, with 4 bases lying between them. The CDR3 coding sequence is TGTGCCAGCAGCCAGAGTTCCTACGAGCAGTACTTC. Residues: CASSQSSYEQYF.

The table lists this clone with a few counts. The chain is built from TRBV5-1 and TRBJ1-1; no clear D gene. Germline CDR1 is SGHRS and CDR2 is YFSETQ. Trimming pared 1 base from V and 3 bases from J, leaving 16 bases between. The CDR3 length is 16 residues. CDR3 nucleotide sequence: TGCGCCAGCAGCTTGACAACGGCTAGGAGGGACACTGAAGCTTTCTTT. It translates to CASSLTTARRDTEAFF.

V usage is TRBV25-1 and J usage is TRBJ2-7; no clear D gene. V was clipped by 3 bases and J by 0 bases, with 12 bases between them. This CDR3 is 15 amino acids long. Germline-derived CDR1 and CDR2 are MGHDK and SYGVNS. In DNA form, the CDR3 reads TGTGCCAGCAGTGACCTAAGATCCGGCTCCTACGAGCAGTACTTC. This gives the protein CASSDLRSGSYEQYF.